One sample yielded the 5 T cell receptor beta chains listed below, sequenced in a study of a mutant IDH1 vaccine in newly diagnosed glioma. Assay used: immunoSEQ multiplex PCR; TCRdb lists only in-frame clones, some missing. The sample records 35,000 to 40,000 clones, more than 90% being singletons. As for time point: baseline, week 1 (first vaccination visit). Treatment reported: pre-vaccination baseline after standard-of-care therapy. The starting material was PBMCs, obtained from a glioma patient treated with radiotherapy, temozolomide or both. Receptors were obtained from a man in his late teens or twenties with glioma.

V is TRBV10-2 and J is TRBJ1-4, with D tentatively TRBD1 (5 bases). The CDR3 extends over 13 amino acids. Trimming took off 2 bases at V and 8 bases at J, with 9 bases between the two ends. CDR1 WSHSY and CDR2 SAAADI come from the germline V gene. The CDR3 sequence: CASSEGASEKLFF. CDR3 DNA: TGCGCCAGCAGTGAGGGGGCTTCGGAAAAACTGTTTTTT.

This chain connects TRBV4-1 to TRBJ1-1; D perhaps matches TRBD1 (5 bases). This CDR3 has 14 amino acids. Looked up from germline, CDR1 is MGHRA and CDR2 is YSYEKL. Trimming pared 0 bases from V and 4 bases from J, leaving 9 bases between. CDR3 nucleotides: TGCGCCAGCAGCCAAGATACGGGGGGCACTGAAGCTTTCTTT. Translated, it gives CASSQDTGGTEAFF.

This chain joins TRBV7-9 and TRBJ2-1; D perhaps matches TRBD1 (5 bases). Germline CDR1 and CDR2: SEHNR and FQNEAQ (reference sequence). Trimming removed 4 bases at V and 6 bases at J, with 13 bases between. The CDR3 extends over 14 amino acids. The chain's CDR3 is CASSSSLTVNEQFF. The CDR3 nucleotides are TGTGCCAGCAGCTCCAGTTTGACAGTCAATGAGCAGTTCTTC.

This chain links TRBV5-1 with TRBJ2-7, with 8 bases matching TRBD2. CDR1 SGHRS and CDR2 YFSETQ come from the germline V gene. The CDR3 runs to 15 residues. The trim removed 5 bases at V and 0 bases at J, leaving 7 bases unmatched. CDR3 in amino acids: CASRISGASSYEQYF. The CDR3 region has the DNA TGCGCCAGCAGAATTAGCGGGGCTAGCTCCTACGAGCAGTACTTC.

The CDR3 sequence is CASSQERLSYEQYF. In nucleotides, the CDR3 is TGTGCCAGCAGCCAAGAAAGGCTTTCCTACGAGCAGTACTTC. The genes are TRBV4-2 and TRBJ2-7; D gene uncertain. The CDR3 totals 14 residues. Germline CDR1 LGHNA, CDR2 YNFKEQ. Trimming cost V 0 bases and J 1 base, with 7 bases left between them.